These T cell receptor beta chains were read from a single sample in a study of T cell changes during pregnancy in multiple sclerosis. Generated by immunoSEQ multiplex PCR, the TCRdb table keeps only in-frame clones and is missing some. The sample consists of tens of thousands of clones, around 92% of them appearing once. Here the sequenced sample was peripheral blood, taken before pregnancy. These TCRs come from a female donor with multiple sclerosis, enrolled in a pregnancy study. The CDR3 runs from the conserved cysteine through the conserved F or W. The D gene is left open where the match is weak. Clone size is given for some rows only: seen once, a few or many times, or a class if the clone is expanded.

CDR3nt	CDR3aa	d_gene	abundance	v_gene	j_gene
TGTGCCAGCAGCCGTGTGGAGGGGACCGGTCAGCCCCAGCATTTT	CASSRVEGTGQPQHF	.	.	TRBV5-8	TRBJ1-5
TGTGCCAGCAGTGACGACAGGGCTGGCAATCAGCCCCAGCATTTT	CASSDDRAGNQPQHF	TRBD1	once	TRBV2	TRBJ1-5
TGTGCCAGCAGATCCGGGACAGCGAACACTGAAGCTTTCTTT	CASRSGTANTEAFF	TRBD1	.	TRBV6-5	TRBJ1-1
TGTGCCAGCAGCCAAGGGACAGTGACTGGGAACTACGAGCAGTACTTC	CASSQGTVTGNYEQYF	.	.	TRBV4-2	TRBJ2-7
TGTGCCTGGGGCTCAGCGCAGACCCAGTACTTC	CAWGSAQTQYF	.	.	TRBV30	TRBJ2-5
TGTGCCAGCAAACCTTCAGGGCACGTCTACGAGCAGTACTTC	CASKPSGHVYEQYF	.	.	TRBV27	TRBJ2-7
TGTGCCAGCAGCTTATGGGTAGCGGGTCGCTCGAACACCGGGGAGCTGTTTTTT	CASSLWVAGRSNTGELFF	TRBD2	.	TRBV13	TRBJ2-2
TGTGCCAGCAGCTTAGTGTGGCAGGGGTCCTACGAGCAGTACTTC	CASSLVWQGSYEQYF	.	.	TRBV7-8	TRBJ2-7
TGTGCCACCAGCAGCCGGGAACAGGGCTCTGGGGCCAACGTCCTGACTTTC	CATSSREQGSGANVLTF	.	.	TRBV15	TRBJ2-6
TGTGCCAGCAGCTTTCCGCGGGAGTCCCTTTTGGATGAGCAGTTCTTC	CASSFPRESLLDEQFF	TRBD2	.	TRBV7-9	TRBJ2-1
TGTGCCAGCAGTATGACTAGCGGGGTCGAGGGCGAGCAGTACTTC	CASSMTSGVEGEQYF	TRBD2	.	TRBV27	TRBJ2-7
TGTGCCAGCAGGTTGGACACCCAAGAGACCCAGTACTTC	CASRLDTQETQYF	.	.	TRBV7-9	TRBJ2-5
TGTGCCAGCTCACCTAGGGGAAACACCGGGGAGCTGTTTTTT	CASSPRGNTGELFF	.	.	TRBV18	TRBJ2-2
TGCGCCAGCAGCCTGGACCCGGGCGGGATCTCCTACGAGCAGTACTTC	CASSLDPGGISYEQYF	.	.	TRBV5-1	TRBJ2-7
TGTGCCTGGAGTGGGGACTTGGGCAATCAGCCCCAGCATTTT	CAWSGDLGNQPQHF	.	few	TRBV30	TRBJ1-5
TGTGCCAGCTCACCCCCTGCACTCCAAGAGACCCAGTACTTC	CASSPPALQETQYF	.	.	TRBV18	TRBJ2-5
TGTGCCAGCCGGGACAGCTCCTACGAGCAGTACTTC	CASRDSSYEQYF	TRBD1	.	TRBV27	TRBJ2-7
TGTGCCAGCAGCTCGCGCAGGGACAGGAGCTACGAGCAGTACTTC	CASSSRRDRSYEQYF	TRBD1	.	TRBV7-6	TRBJ2-7
TGTGCCATCAGTGACCCTAGACTAGCGGGAGCTTACGAGCAGTACTTC	CAISDPRLAGAYEQYF	TRBD2	.	TRBV10-3	TRBJ2-7
TGTGCCACCCAGGGACTAGCTGAGTACGAGCAGTACTTC	CATQGLAEYEQYF	TRBD2	once	TRBV10-3	TRBJ2-7
TGTGCCAGTAGTCATACAGGACTAATCACAGATACGCAGTATTTT	CASSHTGLITDTQYF	.	.	TRBV19	TRBJ2-3
TGTGCCAGCAGTTCGCTAGCGGGCTCCTACAATGAGCAGTTCTTC	CASSSLAGSYNEQFF	TRBD2	.	TRBV27	TRBJ2-1
TGTGCCAGCAGTTTCGGACAGGGGCGGAATCAGCCCCAGCATTTT	CASSFGQGRNQPQHF	TRBD1	.	TRBV7-2	TRBJ1-5
TGTGCCTGGAGAGAGCGAACAGGGGCTTTCTTT	CAWRERTGAFF	.	.	TRBV30	TRBJ1-1
TGTGCCAGCAGCTCTAGCGGGAGTATCGTCGATGAGCAGTTCTTC	CASSSSGSIVDEQFF	TRBD2	.	TRBV11-2	TRBJ2-1
TGTGCCAGCAGCGAGGGACTCGCCAATGAGCAGTTCTTC	CASSEGLANEQFF	.	.	TRBV9	TRBJ2-1
TGTGCCAGCAGTCCGCTACTAGCGGGAGGGAGAAATGAGCAGTTCTTC	CASSPLLAGGRNEQFF	TRBD2	.	TRBV28	TRBJ2-1
TGTGCCAGCAGTTTGGGCAGGGCCTACGAGCAGTACTTC	CASSLGRAYEQYF	.	once	TRBV27	TRBJ2-7
TGTGCCAGCAGCTTAGAGGCTGCGGGAGGGCCAGAGACCCAGTACTTC	CASSLEAAGGPETQYF	TRBD2	.	TRBV7-2	TRBJ2-5
TGTGCCAGCAGTGAATACCCGGGCAATGAGCAGTTCTTC	CASSEYPGNEQFF	.	.	TRBV25-1	TRBJ2-1
TGTGCCAGCAGCTTAGAAGCTAGAACCACAGATACGCAGTATTTT	CASSLEARTTDTQYF	.	.	TRBV7-2	TRBJ2-3
TGTGCCAGCAGTTCCCCGGGGGGCGGGAGGCTAAACGAGCAGTACTTC	CASSSPGGGRLNEQYF	TRBD2	.	TRBV28	TRBJ2-7
TGTGCCAGCAGTTTCCGGGTTGATCCGGGCTACGAGCAGTACTTC	CASSFRVDPGYEQYF	.	.	TRBV27	TRBJ2-7
TGTGCGACGACAGGGGAGAGCCACGAGCAGTACTTC	CATTGESHEQYF	TRBD1	.	TRBV19	TRBJ2-7
TGCGCCAGCAGCCAAGGTCTCACTTACACCGGGGAGCTGTTTTTT	CASSQGLTYTGELFF	.	.	TRBV4-3	TRBJ2-2
TGTGCCAGTAGTATTCGGGTAGTTGGGTTCTATGGCTACACCTTC	CASSIRVVGFYGYTF	.	.	TRBV19	TRBJ1-2
TGTGCCAGCAGTTTCCCGGCGGGAGGTTGGTACAATGAGCAGTTCTTC	CASSFPAGGWYNEQFF	TRBD2	.	TRBV28	TRBJ2-1